The 26 T cell receptor beta chains reported below all come from one sample, sequenced in a study of T cells in Graves' hyperthyroidism and ophthalmopathy. The TCR beta CDR3 regions underwent amplification using RNA transcripts as the source. The primer set for the first-round RT-PCR of the TCR CDR3 was HTBI. Via MiXCR, TCRdb re-called the multiplex PCR reads, giving one row per CDR3 protein. Among 500,000 to 600,000 distinct CDR3 sequences listed, over 15% were seen once. Sequencing was carried out using blood. These TCRs come from a woman aged 18-30 years with Graves' hyperthyroidism.

The genes are TRBV5-5 and TRBJ2-1; D is perhaps TRBD2 (6 bases). The CDR3 totals 15 residues. Germline CDR1 reads SGHKS; CDR2 reads YYEKEE (reference sequence). Trimming removed 1 base from V and 7 bases from J, with 15 bases in between. This CDR3 is CASSLRPGAYNEQFF. The CDR3 region has the DNA TGTGCCAGCAGCTTGCGGCCGGGAGCGTATAATGAGCAGTTCTTC.

This clonotype has at least ten counts. This rearrangement joins TRBV11-1 to TRBJ1-1; no clear D gene. CDR1 is SGHAT, CDR2 FQDESV, per germline (reference sequence). The CDR3 runs to 14 residues. V gave up 7 bases and J gave up 4 bases, with 16 bases separating them. CDR3 in amino acids: CASTMRLTGTEAFF. CDR3 in DNA: TGTGCCAGCACCATGCGACTGACGGGCACTGAAGCTTTCTTT.

This clonotype was seen many times. V usage is TRBV3-1 and J usage is TRBJ1-1; possible D gene TRBD1, 5 bases. Germline CDR1 reads LGHDT; CDR2 reads YNNKEL (reference sequence). CDR3 length equals 15 residues. V lost 2 bases and J lost 5, with 15 bases in between. CDR3 DNA sequence: TGTGCCAGCAGCCAATTTTTGGGGGTACGAACTGAAGCTTTCTTT. Its translation is CASSQFLGVRTEAFF.

Details on this clonotype: A much larger clone differs by one base, so this may be a read error. The chain uses TRBV11-2 and TRBJ2-7; D gene uncertain. The DNA end is a closer match to TRBJ2-1, so the J assignment may be wrong. The CDR3 sequence is 15 residues long. Germline-derived CDR1 and CDR2 are SGHAT and FQNNGV. DNA for the CDR3: TGTGCCAGCACCTCAAGGATGTACCCCGTCTACGAGCAGTTCTTC. It codes for CASTSRMYPVYEQFF.

The chain carries TRBV20-1 and TRBJ2-3, with D possibly being TRBD1 (7 bases). The CDR3 totals 15 residues. Trimming took 1 base from V and 1 from J, leaving 12 bases between them. Germline V gene sequence: CDR1 DFQATT, CDR2 SNEGSKA (reference sequence). CDR3 coding DNA: TGCAGTGCTAGAGCTCAGGGGGAGGGCACAGATACGCAGTATTTT. Protein sequence: CSARAQGEGTDTQYF.

This clonotype was found a few times. The V gene is TRBV20-1, the J gene TRBJ2-2, with 10 bases matching TRBD2. V shed 6 bases and J 5 bases; nucleotides not matched to a gene: 6. Germline-derived CDR1 and CDR2 are DFQATT and SNEGSKA (reference sequence). CDR3 size: 14 residues. The CDR3 nucleotides are TGCAGTGCGGAGAGCGGGAGGGGGACCGGGGAGCTGTTTTTT. It translates to CSAESGRGTGELFF.

This clonotype was seen at least ten times. This chain connects TRBV30 to TRBJ2-7, with TRBD2 matching over 7 bases. The CDR3 has 14 residues. The V segment lost 1 base and the J segment 3 bases; nucleotides outside the gene matches: 6. Germline CDR1 is GTSNPN and CDR2 is SVGIG (reference sequence). CDR3 in DNA: TGTGCCTGGAGTGCCTTTGGCGGGAGCTACGAGCAGTACTTC. It encodes CAWSAFGGSYEQYF.

This clonotype was observed a few times. This rearrangement joins TRBV18 to TRBJ2-5, with a weak D call TRBD1 (5 bases). CDR3 size: 15 residues. Per germline, CDR1 KGHSH and CDR2 LQKENI. The V gene lost 0 bases and the J gene lost 4 bases, with 12 bases spanning the gap. CDR3 region: CASSPPTGYPETQYF. In nucleotides, the CDR3 is TGTGCCAGCTCACCACCTACAGGTTATCCAGAGACCCAGTACTTC.

The chain carries TRBV4-3 and TRBJ2-5; unclear D gene. Germline CDR1 is LGHNA and CDR2 is YSLEER. The V end was cut by 0 bases, the J end by 2 bases, with 13 bases between. The CDR3 contains 16 residues. The CDR3 sequence is CASSQDTVADQETQYF. The CDR3 coding sequence is TGCGCCAGCAGCCAAGATACGGTGGCGGATCAAGAGACCCAGTACTTC.

CDR3 bases: TGCGCCAGCAGCTTGATGACGAGGGCTGCCGGGGAGCTGTTTTTT. Protein product: CASSLMTRAAGELFF. V gene TRBV5-1 combines with J gene TRBJ2-2, with D possibly being TRBD2 (5 bases). V was cut by 1 base and J by 6 bases, with 13 bases left in between. The CDR3 sequence is 15 residues long. Looked up from germline, CDR1 is SGHRS and CDR2 is YFSETQ.

Many counts were recorded for this clonotype. The gene calls are TRBV6-1 and TRBJ2-7; 8 nucleotides line up with TRBD1. V gave up 4 bases and J gave up 4 bases; unmatched junction bases: 12. Germline V lookup: CDR1 MNHNS, CDR2 SASEGT. This CDR3 region has 16 residues. The CDR3 DNA reads as TGTGCCAGCAGTGGAGGGACCGGGACAGGCGATTACGAGCAGTACTTC. It is translated as CASSGGTGTGDYEQYF.

This clonotype was observed at least ten times. This chain uses TRBV18 with TRBJ1-4, with D possibly matching TRBD1 (6 bases). This CDR3 region has 14 residues. Germline V gene sequence: CDR1 KGHSH, CDR2 LQKENI. V lost 4 bases and J lost 7, with 13 bases in between. The CDR3 protein is CASSLIRDTEKLFF. CDR3 coding DNA: TGTGCCAGCTCACTAATCCGGGACACTGAAAAACTGTTTTTT.

This clonotype was seen repeatedly, ten times or more. This chain links TRBV14 with TRBJ2-3; D gene ambiguous. V lost 0 bases, J lost 9 bases, and 10 bases lay in between. Per the germline V gene, CDR1 is SGHDN and CDR2 is FVKESK. CDR3 length: 13 residues. The CDR3 nucleotides are TGTGCCAGCAGCCAAGATTTGGGTGGCACGCAGTATTTT. Protein: CASSQDLGGTQYF.

This chain connects TRBV28 to TRBJ2-7; TRBD1 might be the D (5 bases). CDR3 length equals 15 residues. Trimming pared 3 bases from V and 0 bases from J, leaving 12 bases between. CDR1 and CDR2 from the germline V gene are MDHEN and SYDVKM. In DNA form, the CDR3 reads TGTGCCAGCAGTTTCCCAGGGCCGACCTCCTACGAGCAGTACTTC. Amino acids: CASSFPGPTSYEQYF.

V is TRBV11-2 and J is TRBJ2-3; D is possibly TRBD1 (6 bases). This CDR3 contains 14 residues. CDR1 is SGHAT, CDR2 FQNNGV, per germline. Trimming removed 5 bases at V and 6 bases at J, with 15 bases between. Written as DNA, the CDR3 is TGTGCCAGCAGCCCCGGGACAAGCCTGGATACGCAGTATTTT. This translates into CASSPGTSLDTQYF.

The chain couples TRBV29-1 to TRBJ1-1; D may be TRBD1 (5 bases). CDR1 and CDR2 from the germline V gene are SQVTM and ANQGSEA. The CDR3 is 14 amino acids. Trimming cost V 5 bases and J 1 base, with 14 bases left between them. The CDR3: CSVSPGTQNTEAFF. In DNA, the CDR3 is TGCAGCGTTAGTCCCGGGACTCAGAACACTGAAGCTTTCTTT.

At least ten counts were recorded for this clonotype. The chain recombines TRBV6-1 with TRBJ2-7; 9 bases map to TRBD1. Germline V gene sequence: CDR1 MNHNS, CDR2 SASEGT. V shed 10 bases and J 8 bases; nucleotides not matched to a gene: 12. CDR3 size: 13 residues. This chain's CDR3 is CANRRGDRAQQYF. The DNA for the CDR3 is TGTGCCAACAGGCGAGGGGACAGGGCCCAGCAGTACTTC.

This clonotype was found many times. The rearrangement joins TRBV7-3 to TRBJ1-6; possible D gene TRBD1, 6 bases. V gave up 6 bases and J gave up 0 bases, with 9 bases separating them. The CDR3 length is 15 residues. Germline V lookup: CDR1 SGHTA, CDR2 FQGTGA. This chain's CDR3 is CASRLDSSYNSPLHF. The CDR3 DNA reads TGTGCCAGCAGATTGGACAGCTCCTATAATTCACCCCTCCACTTT.

V usage is TRBV24-1 and J usage is TRBJ2-7; D unresolved. CDR3 length: 11 residues. V shed 5 bases and J shed 7 bases, with 8 bases lying between them. Germline V gene data show CDR1 as KGHDR and CDR2 as SFDVKD. The CDR3 DNA reads TGTGCCACCAGTGGTCCCGGGGAGCAGTACTTC. It yields the protein CATSGPGEQYF.

The genes are TRBV3-1 and TRBJ1-4, with D perhaps TRBD1 (5 bases). Germline values: CDR1 LGHDT, CDR2 YNNKEL (reference sequence). The CDR3 loop spans 16 amino acids. Trimming shortened V by 0 bases and J by 0 bases, and 8 bases separated the two germline ends. CDR3 protein: CASSQDRGTTNEKLFF. The CDR3 region has the DNA TGTGCCAGCAGCCAAGATAGGGGCACAACTAATGAAAAACTGTTTTTT.

This clonotype was seen at least ten times. The chain employs TRBV11-2 and TRBJ1-4; weak D call: TRBD1 (5 bases). The ends were cut back, 4 bases at V and 4 bases at J, with 13 bases in the middle. Germline V CDR1 and CDR2: SGHAT, FQNNGV. This CDR3 contains 15 residues. The CDR3 nucleotides read TGTGCCAGCAGCTGGGGCCAGGGAGGTAATGAAAAACTGTTTTTT. Translation gives CASSWGQGGNEKLFF. Full variable domain (rest looked up from reference TRBV11-2 and TRBJ1-4): EAGVAQSPRYKIIEKRQSVAFWCNPISGHATLYWYQQILGQGPKLLIQFQNNGVVDDSQLPKDRFSAERLKGVDSTLKIQPAKLEDSAVYLCASSWGQGGNEKLFFGSGTQLSVL.

Ten or more counts support this clonotype. The V call is TRBV11-2, the J call TRBJ1-4, with D unclear. Trimming cost V 5 bases and J 1 base, with 14 bases left between them. The CDR3 has 16 amino acids. Germline CDR1 reads SGHAT; CDR2 reads FQNNGV. This chain's CDR3 is CASSTPGWQTNEKLFF. CDR3 sequence (DNA): TGTGCCAGCAGCACCCCTGGCTGGCAAACTAATGAAAAACTGTTTTTT.

This clonotype was seen ten or more times. This rearrangement joins TRBV27 to TRBJ2-5; D call uncertain. The CDR3 extends over 14 amino acids. The ends were cut back, 1 base at V and 2 bases at J, with 8 bases in the middle. The germline CDR1 and CDR2 sequences are MNHEY and SMNVEV (reference sequence). Written as DNA, the CDR3 is TGTGCCAGCAGTTTATTGGCAGATCAAGAGACCCAGTACTTC. This gives the protein CASSLLADQETQYF.

This clonotype appeared a few times. This CDR3 reads CASSGLAGDPHNEQFF. In DNA, the CDR3 is TGTGCCAGCAGTGGACTAGCGGGAGACCCCCACAATGAGCAGTTCTTC. The gene calls are TRBV6-1 and TRBJ2-1, with TRBD2 matching over 12 bases. The CDR3 loop spans 16 amino acids. With V trimmed by 4 bases and J by 5 bases, 6 bases remained unmatched. Germline V CDR1 and CDR2: MNHNS, SASEGT.

The chain uses TRBV5-1 and TRBJ2-1; D is uncertain. The CDR3 consists of 16 residues. Looked up from germline, CDR1 is SGHRS and CDR2 is YFSETQ. Trimming pared 4 bases from V and 0 bases from J, leaving 14 bases between. The chain's CDR3 is CASSLEFRSSYNEQFF. The DNA of the CDR3 is TGCGCCAGCAGCCTGGAGTTCAGGAGCTCCTACAATGAGCAGTTCTTC.

This clonotype was seen a few times. The V call is TRBV20-1, the J call TRBJ1-1, with TRBD1 identical over 8 bases. Germline V CDR1 and CDR2: DFQATT, SNEGSKA (reference sequence). This CDR3 is 15 amino acids long. Trimming at V came to 0 bases and at J to 4 bases, leaving 7 bases not matched to a gene. Written as DNA, the CDR3 is TGCAGTGCTAGAGATCGAGGACAGGGTACCACTGAAGCTTTCTTT. Translating gives CSARDRGQGTTEAFF.